Listed below are T cell receptor beta chains from one sample, sequenced in a study of blood T cell repertoires in COVID-19. The assay was immunoSEQ multiplex PCR, and TCRdb's table has in-frame clones only and misses some. The table lists a few hundred thousand clones, 85% of them singletons. Input material: peripheral blood. Source of these receptors: a woman younger than 30 with acute or convalescent COVID-19. CDR3s include the opening cysteine and the closing phenylalanine or tryptophan. The D gene is left open where the match is weak. Not every row has a clone size; where given, it reads once, few, many or a size class.

D	J	size	V	CDR3	DNA
TRBD1	TRBJ1-4	few	TRBV15	CATSTRDRGREKLFF	TGTGCCACCAGCACCAGGGACAGGGGGCGAGAAAAACTGTTTTTT
TRBD1	TRBJ1-5	.	TRBV3-1/TRBV3-2	CASSPDLGQGTNQPQHF	TGTGCCAGCAGCCCGGACCTGGGACAGGGGACGAATCAGCCCCAGCATTTT
.	TRBJ1-2	.	TRBV30	CAWGRNYGYTF	TGTGCCTGGGGACGGAACTATGGCTACACCTTC
.	TRBJ1-6	.	TRBV4-1	CASSQRLWRGNSPLHF	TGCGCCAGCAGCCAGCGCCTCTGGAGGGGCAATTCACCCCTCCACTTT
TRBD1	TRBJ1-4	.	TRBV9	CASSPRRDSNEKLFF	TGTGCCAGCAGCCCTCGCCGGGACAGCAACGAAAAACTGTTTTTT
TRBD1	TRBJ1-1	.	TRBV7-6	CASSLQIRGYDTEAFF	TGTGCCAGCAGCTTACAGATCAGGGGGTATGACACTGAAGCTTTCTTT
.	TRBJ1-2	.	TRBV30	CAWSGGSNYGYTF	TGTGCCTGGAGTGGCGGGAGTAACTATGGCTACACCTTC
TRBD1	TRBJ1-2	.	TRBV7-9	CASSSLDRGLIGYTF	TGTGCCAGCAGCTCCTTAGACAGGGGGCTGATTGGCTACACCTTC
TRBD1	TRBJ2-7	.	TRBV28	CASTQQGAQISYEQYF	TGTGCCAGCACTCAACAGGGGGCGCAAATTTCCTACGAGCAGTACTTC
TRBD1	TRBJ1-5	.	TRBV28	CASSLKAGGGQPQHF	TGTGCCAGCAGTTTAAAGGCAGGGGGCGGTCAGCCCCAGCATTTT
.	TRBJ2-7	.	TRBV7-9	CAGQARQGDSEQYF	TGTGCCGGCCAGGCGCGGCAGGGGGACTCCGAGCAGTACTTC
TRBD1	TRBJ2-7	.	TRBV5-5	CASSPKTGGAYEQYF	TGTGCCAGCAGCCCCAAGACAGGGGGGGCCTACGAGCAGTACTTC
.	TRBJ1-2	.	TRBV12-5	CASGLVPTVNYGYTF	TGTGCTAGTGGTTTGGTACCAACGGTTAACTATGGCTACACCTTC
TRBD2	TRBJ2-3	.	TRBV5-1	CASSAATSGDTDTQYF	TGCGCCAGCAGCGCGGCGACTAGCGGCGACACAGATACGCAGTATTTT
.	TRBJ2-7	.	TRBV5-4	CASSLVARGDSYEQYF	TGTGCCAGCAGCTTGGTGGCCAGGGGCGACTCCTACGAGCAGTACTTC
.	TRBJ1-2	.	TRBV9	CASSVQAGTHYTF	TGTGCCAGCAGCGTACAGGCAGGGACACACTACACCTTC
.	TRBJ1-5	.	TRBV9	CASSPDGIYQPQHF	TGTGCCAGCAGCCCAGACGGGATATATCAGCCCCAGCATTTT
TRBD2	TRBJ2-7	many	TRBV3-1/TRBV3-2	CASSLGEGAYEQYF	TGTGCCAGCAGCCTAGGGGAGGGAGCCTACGAGCAGTACTTC
.	TRBJ1-3	.	TRBV10-3	CAISEADDTIYF	TGTGCCATCAGTGAGGCGGATGACACCATATATTTT
.	TRBJ1-4	once	TRBV18	CASSPLRLINEKLFF	TGTGCCAGCTCACCACTACGACTGATTAATGAAAAACTGTTTTTT
.	TRBJ1-1	.	TRBV28	CASSPIFPRGDTEAFF	TGTGCCAGCAGTCCCATCTTTCCGCGGGGGGACACTGAAGCTTTCTTT
.	TRBJ2-3	.	TRBV9	CASSVDFGSGSTDTQYF	TGTGCCAGCAGCGTAGATTTTGGCAGCGGGAGCACAGATACGCAGTATTTT
.	TRBJ2-5	.	TRBV6-5	CASREYGSGETQYF	TGTGCCAGCAGGGAGTATGGGTCGGGGGAGACCCAGTACTTC
TRBD2	TRBJ2-1	.	TRBV5-6	CASSQKRGVPNEQFF	TGTGCCAGCAGCCAGAAGCGGGGGGTCCCTAATGAGCAGTTCTTC
.	TRBJ1-5	.	TRBV9	CASSASGTINQPQHF	TGTGCCAGCAGCGCATCCGGGACAATTAATCAGCCCCAGCATTTT
TRBD1	TRBJ1-2	.	TRBV28	CASSPYRGGIGYTF	TGTGCCAGCAGTCCCTACAGGGGGGGGATTGGCTACACCTTC
TRBD1	TRBJ2-2	few	TRBV9	CASSPWDRGYTGELFF	TGTGCCAGCAGCCCCTGGGACAGGGGGTACACCGGGGAGCTGTTTTTT
TRBD2	TRBJ2-7	.	TRBV5-6	CASSPPSGGHEQYF	TGTGCCAGCAGCCCCCCATCGGGGGGGCACGAGCAGTACTTC
.	TRBJ1-5	.	TRBV27	CAISTGLTDQPQHF	TGTGCCATCTCCACCGGACTGACCGATCAGCCCCAGCATTTT
TRBD1	TRBJ2-4	.	TRBV2	CASSQTRDSLAKNIQYF	TGTGCCAGCAGCCAAACACGGGACAGCCTGGCCAAAAACATTCAGTACTTC
.	TRBJ2-3	.	TRBV24-1	CATSDQSGWGTDTQYF	TGTGCCACCAGTGATCAAAGCGGCTGGGGCACAGATACGCAGTATTTT
.	TRBJ2-7	.	TRBV25-1	CASRRGERPEQYF	TGTGCCAGCAGAAGGGGTGAACGGCCTGAGCAGTACTTC
TRBD1	TRBJ2-1	.	TRBV4-1	CASSGQGYNEQFF	TGCGCCAGCAGCGGACAGGGGTACAATGAGCAGTTCTTC
TRBD1	TRBJ2-3	.	TRBV29-1	CSVLGGRQGSTDTQYF	TGCAGCGTTTTAGGGGGGAGACAGGGGAGCACAGATACGCAGTATTTT
TRBD1	TRBJ1-4	.	TRBV6-6	CASSYPRDSLNEKLFF	TGTGCCAGCAGTTACCCCCGGGACAGCCTTAATGAAAAACTGTTTTTT
TRBD2	TRBJ2-7	.	TRBV5-4	CASSLRGGEQYF	TGTGCCAGCAGCTTGAGGGGAGGGGAGCAGTACTTC
.	TRBJ1-1	once	TRBV6-5	CASSSQGLSTEAFF	TGTGCCAGCAGTTCCCAGGGTCTAAGCACTGAAGCTTTCTTT
.	TRBJ1-3	.	TRBV28	CASSSTRAGNTIYF	TGTGCCAGCAGTTCAACCCGGGCTGGAAACACCATATATTTT
TRBD2	TRBJ2-7	.	TRBV10-2	CASSEVAGGNEQYF	TGCGCCAGCAGTGAGGTCGCGGGGGGCAACGAGCAGTACTTC
TRBD1	TRBJ2-7	.	TRBV2	CASSTKYGTGGSYEQYF	TGTGCCAGCAGCACCAAGTATGGGACAGGGGGGTCCTACGAGCAGTACTTC
.	TRBJ1-5	.	TRBV19	CATGGVGQPQHF	TGTGCCACTGGGGGGGTTGGACAGCCCCAGCATTTT
TRBD2	TRBJ2-2	.	TRBV9	CASSAPGGTGELFF	TGTGCCAGCAGCGCCCCGGGAGGCACCGGGGAGCTGTTTTTT
TRBD2	TRBJ2-7	.	TRBV3-1/TRBV3-2	CASSPREGAYEQYF	TGTGCCAGCAGCCCCCGGGAGGGGGCCTACGAGCAGTACTTC
TRBD2	TRBJ2-7	.	TRBV3-1/TRBV3-2	CASSPWGLAGTYEQYF	TGTGCCAGCAGCCCCTGGGGACTAGCCGGGACCTACGAGCAGTACTTC
.	TRBJ1-2	once	TRBV12-3/TRBV12-4	CAIIQGSNYGYTF	TGTGCCATCATTCAGGGGTCCAACTATGGCTACACCTTC
.	TRBJ1-2	many	TRBV5-4	CASSVQGVLDGYTF	TGTGCCAGCAGCGTACAGGGAGTACTGGATGGCTACACCTTC
.	TRBJ2-7	once	TRBV6-5	CASSYGSGASSYEQYF	TGTGCCAGCAGTTACGGTTCAGGGGCTAGCTCCTACGAGCAGTACTTC
.	TRBJ2-7	.	TRBV29-1	CSVEGGGEQYF	TGCAGCGTTGAGGGAGGGGGCGAGCAGTACTTC
.	TRBJ1-1	once	TRBV6-6	CASSNEALNTEAFF	TGTGCCAGCAGCAACGAGGCATTGAACACTGAAGCTTTCTTT
.	TRBJ2-7	.	TRBV14	CASSQDRGDYEQYF	TGTGCCAGCAGCCAAGACAGGGGTGACTACGAGCAGTACTTC
.	TRBJ1-2	.	TRBV7-2	CASSWGGGYGYTF	TGTGCCAGCAGCTGGGGTGGAGGCTATGGCTACACCTTC
.	TRBJ2-7	.	TRBV5-6	CASSLGGPSYEQYF	TGTGCCAGCAGCTTGGGGGGGCCTTCCTACGAGCAGTACTTC
.	TRBJ1-1	.	TRBV5-1	CASSLVAGAAEAFF	TGCGCCAGCAGCTTGGTGGCGGGGGCCGCTGAAGCTTTCTTT